Following are 30 T cell receptor beta chains from one sample sequenced in a study of CXCR3-negative and CXCR3-positive naive CD8 T cells. The study made its TRB cDNA libraries by 5' RACE, adding UMI labels. TCRdb re-called the 5' RACE reads, yielding one record per CDR3 amino acid sequence without DNA. This sample carries about 80,000 distinct CDR3 sequences, with 1.6% going to the ten biggest clones. The source material was naive CXCR3- CD8+ T cells from blood. Documented subset: CD45RO-CCR7+CD27+CD95- naive CD8+ T cells lacking CXCR3 (TNR3-). The receptors derive from a human donor in good health. Some clones in this sample may be carry-over from other donors' samples.

The CDR3 here is CSARPGPGLAGAFYNEQFF. V gene TRBV20-1 combines with J gene TRBJ2-1; no DNA is available, so the TRBD2 call from TCRdb remains unchecked. This CDR3 comprises 19 residues. Germline-derived CDR1 and CDR2 are DFQATT and SNEGSKA (reference sequence).

The rearrangement links TRBV4-1 to TRBJ1-5. CDR3 length: 15 amino acids. Per germline, CDR1 MGHRA and CDR2 YSYEKL. CDR3 amino acids: CASSQEGSSNQPQHF.

The chain joins TRBV7-6 to TRBJ1-1. This CDR3 is 14 amino acids long. Germline loops: CDR1 SGHVS, CDR2 FNYEAQ. The CDR3 sequence is CASTLGVGYTEAFF.

The J gene is TRBJ2-1, the V gene TRBV9; TCRdb gives TRBD2 as the D gene, but with no DNA this cannot be confirmed. This CDR3 has 16 residues. Per germline, CDR1 SGDLS and CDR2 YYNGEE. CDR3 sequence reads: CASSSSGPSSYNEQFF.

This rearrangement joins TRBV20-1 to TRBJ2-7. Germline V gene sequence: CDR1 DFQATT, CDR2 SNEGSKA (reference sequence). CDR3 length equals 13 residues. The CDR3 here is CSATDRGTYEQYF.

The gene calls are TRBV25-1 and TRBJ1-2; the D call of TRBD1 rests on TCRdb alone, since no DNA is present to check it. Germline V gene lookup returns CDR1 MGHDK and CDR2 SYGVNS. This CDR3 contains 14 residues. The CDR3 region is CASSEFEDRACYTF.

V and J are TRBV13 and TRBJ2-3. This CDR3 region has 15 residues. Germline assignment: CDR1 PRHDT and CDR2 FYEKMQ (reference sequence). The CDR3 sequence: CASSASFGLVDTQYF.

CDR3 in amino acids: CASSLDQVSGANVLTF. This chain joins TRBV7-2 and TRBJ2-6. Germline CDR1 and CDR2: SGHTA and FQGNSA. CDR3 size: 16 residues.

V and J are TRBV15 and TRBJ1-2; TCRdb reports TRBD1, a call that lacks DNA to check it against. This CDR3 has 15 residues. The germline V gene encodes CDR1 LNHNV and CDR2 YYDKDF (reference sequence). The CDR3 sequence: CATSSGQILNYGYTF.

The J gene is TRBJ2-2, the V gene TRBV4-3. Per the germline V gene, CDR1 is LGHNA and CDR2 is YSLEER. The CDR3 has 14 residues. CDR3 amino acids: CASSQGVRTGELFF.

The genes are TRBV4-3 and TRBJ2-1; TCRdb outputs TRBD2, but without DNA this stays unchecked. Germline V gene sequence: CDR1 LGHNA, CDR2 YSLEER. There are 17 residues in the CDR3. Here the CDR3 reads CASSQGPGGNLLGEQFF.

The chain employs TRBV4-2 and TRBJ2-3; checking the TCRdb D call of TRBD1 is not possible without DNA. This CDR3 is built from 14 residues. Per germline, CDR1 LGHNA and CDR2 YNFKEQ. The CDR3 here is CASSPQGREDTQYF.

J is TRBJ1-2 and V is TRBV2; the D call of TRBD1 rests on TCRdb alone, since no DNA is present to check it. CDR3 length equals 13 residues. Per the germline V gene, CDR1 is SNHLY and CDR2 is FYNNEI. This CDR3 is CARKDRGLYGYTF. Filled out from reference TRBV2 and TRBJ1-2, the complete variable domain reads EPEVTQTPSHQVTQMGQEVILRCVPISNHLYFYWYRQILGQKVEFLVSFYNNEISEKSEIFDDQFSVERPDGSNFTLKIRSTKLEDSAMYFCARKDRGLYGYTFGSGTRLTVV.

The chain recombines TRBV7-9 with TRBJ2-7; TCRdb selects TRBD1, and the lack of DNA leaves this call unchecked. Germline assignment: CDR1 SEHNR and CDR2 FQNEAQ (reference sequence). CDR3 length equals 15 residues. CDR3 in amino acids: CASSVGQGAGYEQYF. Based on the CDR3 plus reference TRBV7-9 and TRBJ2-7, the full variable domain is DTGVSQNPRHKITKRGQNVTFRCDPISEHNRLYWYRQTLGQGPEFLTYFQNEAQLEKSRLLSDRFSAERPKGSFSTLEIQRTEQGDSAMYLCASSVGQGAGYEQYFGPGTRLTVT.

CDR3 protein: CASSLVFPGQGLQETQYF. The chain carries TRBV7-7 and TRBJ2-5; TCRdb's D call of TRBD1 is untestable without DNA. The CDR3 sequence is 18 residues long. Germline V gene sequence: CDR1 SSHAT, CDR2 FNYEAQ (reference sequence). Looking up the rest from reference TRBV7-7 and TRBJ2-5 gives the full variable domain: GAGVSQSPRYKVTKRGQDVTLRCDPISSHATLYWYQQALGQGPEFLTYFNYEAQPDKSGLPSDRFSAERPEGSISTLTIQRTEQRDSAMYRCASSLVFPGQGLQETQYFGPGTRLLVL.

The V call is TRBV6-6, the J call TRBJ1-1. Germline CDR1 MNHNY, CDR2 SVGAGI (reference sequence). The CDR3 is 13 amino acids. This CDR3 is CASSYSRPDEAFF.

The rearrangement links TRBV2 to TRBJ2-3; the TCRdb call, TRBD2, lacks DNA for checking. Germline V gene lookup returns CDR1 SNHLY and CDR2 FYNNEI. This CDR3 has 16 residues. The CDR3 protein is CASTRTSGSRTDTQYF. Drawing the rest from reference TRBV2 and TRBJ2-3, the complete variable domain is EPEVTQTPSHQVTQMGQEVILRCVPISNHLYFYWYRQILGQKVEFLVSFYNNEISEKSEIFDDQFSVERPDGSNFTLKIRSTKLEDSAMYFCASTRTSGSRTDTQYFGPGTRLTVL.

J is TRBJ2-1 and V is TRBV6-2 or TRBV6-3; TCRdb calls TRBD2, which cannot be checked without DNA. CDR1 is MNHEY, CDR2 SVGEGT, per germline. This CDR3 is 23 amino acids long. Here the CDR3 reads CASSYPLVGGGTSGFYLYNEQFF.

CDR3 in amino acids: CASSLIGGDFGYEQYF. The chain links TRBV7-2 to TRBJ2-7; TCRdb's D gene call, TRBD1, goes unchecked for lack of DNA. The CDR3 has 16 residues. Germline assignment: CDR1 SGHTA and CDR2 FQGNSA. Using reference TRBV7-2 and TRBJ2-7 for the parts outside the CDR3, the full variable domain is GAGVSQSPSNKVTEKGKDVELRCDPISGHTALYWYRQSLGQGLEFLIYFQGNSAPDKSGLPSDRFSAERTGGSVSTLTIQRTQQEDSAVYLCASSLIGGDFGYEQYFGPGTRLTVT.

This rearrangement joins TRBV19 to TRBJ2-1; the D gene TCRdb calls, TRBD1, cannot be checked with no DNA. The germline V gene has CDR1 LNHDA and CDR2 SQIVND (reference sequence). CDR3 size: 14 residues. CDR3 amino acids: CASRGFEGQNEQLF.

This chain's CDR3 is CASSLIAGSYEQYF. This chain uses TRBV12-3 or TRBV12-4 with TRBJ2-7; the D call of TRBD2 rests on TCRdb alone, since no DNA is present to check it. The CDR3 extends over 14 amino acids.

The J gene is TRBJ2-1, the V gene TRBV5-1; TCRdb designates TRBD2, a call that cannot be tested without DNA. This CDR3 is 16 amino acids long. Germline V gene data show CDR1 as SGHRS and CDR2 as YFSETQ. The CDR3 sequence is CASSLYSGRARSEQFF. Together with reference TRBV5-1 and TRBJ2-1, the CDR3 gives the full variable domain: KAGVTQTPRYLIKTRGQQVTLSCSPISGHRSVSWYQQTPGQGLQFLFEYFSETQRNKGNFPGRFSGRQFSNSRSEMNVSTLELGDSALYLCASSLYSGRARSEQFFGPGTRLTVL.

The chain combines TRBV10-1 with TRBJ2-5; TCRdb outputs TRBD1, but without DNA this stays unchecked. CDR3 size: 16 residues. CDR1 WNHNN and CDR2 SYGVQD come from the germline V gene (reference sequence). The chain's CDR3 is CASSGGLGTQRDTQYF.

This CDR3 reads CASSLAVAGSYNEHFF. The chain links TRBV5-6 to TRBJ2-1. There are 16 residues in the CDR3. CDR1 and CDR2 from the germline V gene are SGHDT and YYEEEE.

The chain uses TRBV6-2 or TRBV6-3 and TRBJ2-3; TCRdb lists TRBD1, though no DNA is available to test this call. The CDR3 is made up of 14 amino acids. Germline CDR1 reads MNHEY; CDR2 reads SVGEGT. The CDR3 spells CASLGSRPRDTQYF.

V and J are TRBV12-3 or TRBV12-4 and TRBJ2-5; the TCRdb call, TRBD1, lacks DNA for checking. CDR3 size: 14 residues. CDR3 region: CASSTLDRGETQYF.

The rearrangement links TRBV28 to TRBJ2-1; the D gene TCRdb calls, TRBD2, cannot be checked with no DNA. This CDR3 spans 16 amino acids. CDR1 is MDHEN and CDR2 is SYDVKM in the germline V gene. This CDR3 is CASSLGTSGGHNEQFF.

The V gene is TRBV4-3, the J gene TRBJ2-7; TCRdb proposes TRBD2, but this gene call is untestable without DNA. This CDR3 comprises 15 residues. The germline gives CDR1 LGHNA, CDR2 YSLEER. CDR3: CASSLLPLSSYEQYF.

This rearrangement joins TRBV7-9 to TRBJ2-5; TCRdb picks TRBD1, but there is no DNA to check that call. The CDR3 covers 16 residues. Germline V CDR1 and CDR2: SEHNR, FQNEAQ (reference sequence). CDR3 sequence reads: CASSFPPGTEQETQYF.

The rearrangement links TRBV5-1 to TRBJ2-1; as DNA is missing, the TRBD1 call by TCRdb cannot be tested. This CDR3 has 17 amino acids. CDR1 SGHRS and CDR2 YFSETQ come from the germline V gene. CDR3: CASSLHEPSPPYNEQFF. The complete variable domain, with remaining parts taken from reference TRBV5-1 and TRBJ2-1, reads KAGVTQTPRYLIKTRGQQVTLSCSPISGHRSVSWYQQTPGQGLQFLFEYFSETQRNKGNFPGRFSGRQFSNSRSEMNVSTLELGDSALYLCASSLHEPSPPYNEQFFGPGTRLTVL.